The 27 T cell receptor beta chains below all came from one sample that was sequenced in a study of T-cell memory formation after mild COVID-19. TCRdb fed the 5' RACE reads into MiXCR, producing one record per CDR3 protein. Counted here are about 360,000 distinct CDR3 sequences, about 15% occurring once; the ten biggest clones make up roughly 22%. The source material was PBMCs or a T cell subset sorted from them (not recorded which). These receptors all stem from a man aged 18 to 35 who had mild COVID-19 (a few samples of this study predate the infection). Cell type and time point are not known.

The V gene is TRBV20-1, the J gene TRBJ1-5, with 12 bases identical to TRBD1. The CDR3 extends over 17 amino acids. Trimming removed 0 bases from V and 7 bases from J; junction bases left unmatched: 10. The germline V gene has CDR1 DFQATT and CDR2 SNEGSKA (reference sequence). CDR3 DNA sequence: TGCAGTGCTAGAGATCCGGGACAGGGGGCGGAAGGGCAGCCCCAGCATTTT. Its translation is CSARDPGQGAEGQPQHF.

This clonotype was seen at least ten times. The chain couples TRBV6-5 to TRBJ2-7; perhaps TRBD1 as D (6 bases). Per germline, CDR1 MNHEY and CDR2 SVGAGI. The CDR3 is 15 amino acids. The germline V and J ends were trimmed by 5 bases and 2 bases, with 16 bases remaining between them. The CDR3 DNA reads TGTGCCAGCAGTACCTCGGACAGTCCTACCTACGAGCAGTACTTC. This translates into CASSTSDSPTYEQYF.

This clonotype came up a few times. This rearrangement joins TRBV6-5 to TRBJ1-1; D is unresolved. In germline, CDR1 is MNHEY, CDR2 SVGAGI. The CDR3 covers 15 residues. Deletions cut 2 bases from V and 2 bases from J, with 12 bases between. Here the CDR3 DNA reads TGTGCCAGCAGTTACACCCCGGTCAGAAACACTGAAGCTTTCTTT. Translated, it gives CASSYTPVRNTEAFF.

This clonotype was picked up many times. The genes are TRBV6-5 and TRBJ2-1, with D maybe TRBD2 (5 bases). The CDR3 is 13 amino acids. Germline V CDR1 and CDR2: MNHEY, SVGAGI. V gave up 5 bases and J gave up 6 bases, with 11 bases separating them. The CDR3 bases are TGTGCCAGCAGTACGAGGACTTCCAATGAGCAGTTCTTC. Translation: CASSTRTSNEQFF.

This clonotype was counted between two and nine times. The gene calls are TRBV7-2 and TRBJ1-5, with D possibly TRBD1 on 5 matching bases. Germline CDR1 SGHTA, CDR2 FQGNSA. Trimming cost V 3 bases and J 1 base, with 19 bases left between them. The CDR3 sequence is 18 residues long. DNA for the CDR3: TGTGCCAGCAGCTTGACTTTTCGTGAAGGGGCGAGCAATCAGCCCCAGCATTTT. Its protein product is CASSLTFREGASNQPQHF.

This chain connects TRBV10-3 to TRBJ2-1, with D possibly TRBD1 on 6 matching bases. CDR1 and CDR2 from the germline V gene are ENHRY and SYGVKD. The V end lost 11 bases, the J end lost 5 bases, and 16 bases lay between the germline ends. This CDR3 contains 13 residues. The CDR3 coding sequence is TGTGCCGCGCACAGGGCGGAGGACAATGAGCAGTTCTTC. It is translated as CAAHRAEDNEQFF.

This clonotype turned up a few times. CDR3 in amino acids: CASKNSGAWETQYF. CDR3 coding DNA: TGTGCCAGCAAGAACTCTGGGGCCTGGGAGACCCAGTACTTC. The chain links TRBV6-1 to TRBJ2-5, with D perhaps matching TRBD1 (5 bases). V shed 7 bases and J shed 5 bases, with 17 bases lying between them. CDR1 is MNHNS, CDR2 SASEGT, per germline. CDR3 size: 14 residues.

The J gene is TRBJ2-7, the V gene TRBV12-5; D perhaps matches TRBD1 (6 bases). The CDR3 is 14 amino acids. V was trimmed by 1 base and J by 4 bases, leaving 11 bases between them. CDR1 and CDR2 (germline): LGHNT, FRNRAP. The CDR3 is CASGLGGQRYEQYF. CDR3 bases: TGTGCTAGTGGTTTGGGAGGACAGAGGTACGAGCAGTACTTC.

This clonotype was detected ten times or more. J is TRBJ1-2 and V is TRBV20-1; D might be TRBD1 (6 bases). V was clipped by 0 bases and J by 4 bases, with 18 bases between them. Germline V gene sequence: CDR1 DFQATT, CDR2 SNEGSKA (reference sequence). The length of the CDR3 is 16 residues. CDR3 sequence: CSARDATTGFVYGYTF. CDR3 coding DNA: TGCAGTGCTAGAGACGCGACGACAGGCTTTGTCTATGGCTACACCTTC.

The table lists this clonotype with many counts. The CDR3 bases are TGTGCCAGCAGCTGGCCCACGACCGGCACTGAAGCTTTCTTT. Its translation is CASSWPTTGTEAFF. The rearrangement joins TRBV7-9 to TRBJ1-1; no firm D call. CDR1 is SEHNR, CDR2 FQNEAQ, per germline (reference sequence). The CDR3 consists of 14 residues. V was cut by 4 bases and J by 4 bases, with 13 bases left in between.

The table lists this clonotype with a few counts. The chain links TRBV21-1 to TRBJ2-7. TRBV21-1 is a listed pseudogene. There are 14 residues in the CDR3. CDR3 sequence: CASSNPQSSNEQYV. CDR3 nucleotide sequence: TGTGCCAGCAGCAATCCACAGTCGTCTAACGAGCAGTACGTC.

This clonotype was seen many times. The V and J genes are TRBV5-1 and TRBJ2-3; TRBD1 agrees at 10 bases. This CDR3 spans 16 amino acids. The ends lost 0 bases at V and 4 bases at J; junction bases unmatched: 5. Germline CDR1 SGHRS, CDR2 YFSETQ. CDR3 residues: CASSLAGQGVADTQYF. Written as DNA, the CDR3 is TGCGCCAGCAGCTTGGCTGGACAGGGGGTGGCAGATACGCAGTATTTT.

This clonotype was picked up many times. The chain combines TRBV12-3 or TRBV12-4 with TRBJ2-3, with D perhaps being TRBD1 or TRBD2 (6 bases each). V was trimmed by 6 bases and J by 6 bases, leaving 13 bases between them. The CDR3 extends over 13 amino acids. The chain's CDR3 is CASSRGGQDTQYF. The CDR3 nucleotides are TGTGCCAGCAGCAGGGGAGGCCAGGATACGCAGTATTTT.

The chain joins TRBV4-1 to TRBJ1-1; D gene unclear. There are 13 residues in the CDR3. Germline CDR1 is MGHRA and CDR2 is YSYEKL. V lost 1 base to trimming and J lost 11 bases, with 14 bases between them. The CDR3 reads CASSQASPPSAFF. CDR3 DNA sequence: TGCGCCAGCAGCCAAGCAAGTCCCCCCTCCGCTTTCTTT.

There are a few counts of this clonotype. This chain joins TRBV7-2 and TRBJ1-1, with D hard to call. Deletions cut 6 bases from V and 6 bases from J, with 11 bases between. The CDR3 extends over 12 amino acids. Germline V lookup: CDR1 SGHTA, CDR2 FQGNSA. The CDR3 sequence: CASRRREAEAFF. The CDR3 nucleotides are TGTGCCAGCAGGCGCCGCGAGGCTGAAGCTTTCTTT.

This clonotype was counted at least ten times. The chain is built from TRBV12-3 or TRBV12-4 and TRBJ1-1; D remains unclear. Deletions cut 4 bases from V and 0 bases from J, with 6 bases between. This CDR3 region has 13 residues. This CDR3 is CASSSHLNTEAFF. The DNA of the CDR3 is TGTGCCAGCAGTTCCCACCTGAACACTGAAGCTTTCTTT.

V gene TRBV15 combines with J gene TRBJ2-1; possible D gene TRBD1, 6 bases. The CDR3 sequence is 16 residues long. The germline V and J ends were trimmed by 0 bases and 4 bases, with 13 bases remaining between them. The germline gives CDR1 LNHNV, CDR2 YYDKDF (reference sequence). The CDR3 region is CATSRDMAGAYNEQFF. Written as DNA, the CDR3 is TGTGCCACCAGCAGAGATATGGCAGGGGCTTACAATGAGCAGTTCTTC. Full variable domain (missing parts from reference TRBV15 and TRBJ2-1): DAMVIQNPRYQVTQFGKPVTLSCSQTLNHNVMYWYQQKSSQAPKLLFHYYDKDFNNEADTPDNFQSRRPNTSFCFLDIRSPGLGDTAMYLCATSRDMAGAYNEQFFGPGTRLTVL.

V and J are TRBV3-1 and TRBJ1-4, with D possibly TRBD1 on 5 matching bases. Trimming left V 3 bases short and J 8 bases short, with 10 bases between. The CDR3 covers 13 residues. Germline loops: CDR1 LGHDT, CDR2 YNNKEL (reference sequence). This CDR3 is CASSQEGREKLFF. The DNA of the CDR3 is TGTGCCAGCAGCCAGGAGGGGCGGGAAAAACTGTTTTTT.

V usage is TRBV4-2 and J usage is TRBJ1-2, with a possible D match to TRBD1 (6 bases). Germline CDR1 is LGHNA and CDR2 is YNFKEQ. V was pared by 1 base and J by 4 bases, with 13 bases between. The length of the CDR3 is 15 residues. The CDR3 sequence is CASSQAEGGFYGYTF. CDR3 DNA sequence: TGTGCCAGCAGCCAAGCAGAAGGGGGTTTCTATGGCTACACCTTC.

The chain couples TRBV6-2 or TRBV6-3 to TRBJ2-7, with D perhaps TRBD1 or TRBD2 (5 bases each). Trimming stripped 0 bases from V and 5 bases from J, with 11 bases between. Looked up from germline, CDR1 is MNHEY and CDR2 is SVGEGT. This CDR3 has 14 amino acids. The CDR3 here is CASSYSSGGNEQYV. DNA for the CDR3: TGTGCCAGCAGTTACTCGAGTGGGGGTAACGAGCAGTACGTC.

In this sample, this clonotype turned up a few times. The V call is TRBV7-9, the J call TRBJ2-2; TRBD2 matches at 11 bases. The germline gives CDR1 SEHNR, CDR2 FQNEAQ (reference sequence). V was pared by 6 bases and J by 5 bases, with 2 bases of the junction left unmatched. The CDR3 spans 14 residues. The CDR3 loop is CASSPSGGTGELFF. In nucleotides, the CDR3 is TGTGCCAGCAGTCCTAGCGGGGGGACCGGGGAGCTGTTTTTT.

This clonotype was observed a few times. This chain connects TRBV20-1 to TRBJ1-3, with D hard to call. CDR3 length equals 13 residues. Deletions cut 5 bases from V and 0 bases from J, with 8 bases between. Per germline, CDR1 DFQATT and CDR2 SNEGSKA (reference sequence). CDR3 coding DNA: TGCAGTGCTCTATCGGACTCTGGAAACACCATATATTTT. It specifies CSALSDSGNTIYF.

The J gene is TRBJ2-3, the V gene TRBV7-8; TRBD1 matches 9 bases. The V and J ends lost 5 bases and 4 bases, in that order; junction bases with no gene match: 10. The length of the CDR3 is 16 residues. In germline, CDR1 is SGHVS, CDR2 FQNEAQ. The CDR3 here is CASSPPGQGSADTQYF. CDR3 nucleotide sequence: TGTGCCAGCAGCCCACCCGGACAGGGGAGCGCAGATACGCAGTATTTT.

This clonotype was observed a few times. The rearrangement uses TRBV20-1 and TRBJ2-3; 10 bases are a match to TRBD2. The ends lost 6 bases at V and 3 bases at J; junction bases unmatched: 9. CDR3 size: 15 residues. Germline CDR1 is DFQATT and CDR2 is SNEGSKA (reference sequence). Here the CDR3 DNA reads TGCAGTGCGGATGCCGGGACTAGCGTGACAGATACGCAGTATTTT. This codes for CSADAGTSVTDTQYF.

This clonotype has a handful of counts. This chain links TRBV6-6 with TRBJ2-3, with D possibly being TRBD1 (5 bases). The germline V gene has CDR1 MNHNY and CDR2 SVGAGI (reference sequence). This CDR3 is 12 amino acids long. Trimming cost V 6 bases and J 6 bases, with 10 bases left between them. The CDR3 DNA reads TGTGCCAGCAGGTCAGGGTCCGATACGCAGTATTTT. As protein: CASRSGSDTQYF.

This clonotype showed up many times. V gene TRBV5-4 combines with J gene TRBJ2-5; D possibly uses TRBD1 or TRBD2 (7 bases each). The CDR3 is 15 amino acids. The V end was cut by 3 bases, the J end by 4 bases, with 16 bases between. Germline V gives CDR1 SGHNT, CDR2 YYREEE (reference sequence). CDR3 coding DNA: TGTGCCAGCAGCTCTACAGGGGAGGGTGGAGAGACCCAGTACTTC. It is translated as CASSSTGEGGETQYF. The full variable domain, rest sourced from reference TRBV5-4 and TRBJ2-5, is ETGVTQSPTHLIKTRGQQVTLRCSSQSGHNTVSWYQQALGQGPQFIFQYYREEENGRGNFPPRFSGLQFPNYSSELNVNALELDDSALYLCASSSTGEGGETQYFGPGTRLLVL.

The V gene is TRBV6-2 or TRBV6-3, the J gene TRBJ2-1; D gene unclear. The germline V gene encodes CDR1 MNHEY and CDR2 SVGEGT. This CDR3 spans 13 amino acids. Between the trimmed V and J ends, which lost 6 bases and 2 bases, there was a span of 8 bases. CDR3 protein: CASRRNTYNEQFF. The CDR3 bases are TGTGCCAGCAGGAGGAACACCTACAATGAGCAGTTCTTC.